The present TCR beta chain was sequenced within a study of human versus mouse CDR3 diversity and MHC coevolution. Some clones are missing from TCRdb's copy, which holds only in-frame ones; the method was immunoSEQ multiplex PCR. Of 75,000 to 90,000 clones in the sample, about 93% were seen once. Germline V gene data show CDR1 as SGHVS and CDR2 as FQNEAQ. The CDR3 consists of 13 residues. V was shortened by 3 bases and J by 4 bases, with 10 bases between the two germline ends. This receptor was taken from a person aged 30 to 69 in good health. The sequencing input was naive CD4+ T cells from blood. Subset denoted: CD45RO-negative CD62L-positive naive CD4 T cells. V gene TRBV7-8 combines with J gene TRBJ2-7; D is perhaps TRBD1 (6 bases). For the CDR3, the DNA is TGTGCCAGCAGCTTCCAACAGGGATACGAGCAGTACTTC. Translation gives CASSFQQGYEQYF.